The next 8 T cell receptor beta chains were all read from a single sample in a study of post-analysis software for immune sequencing data. These receptors are not linked to any known antigen. Included in the TCR beta cDNA libraries were unique molecular identifiers. TCRdb independently ran MiXCR on the PCR reads; one entry per CDR3 protein. The sample shows around 710,000 distinct CDR3 sequences, roughly 46% of them seen only once. Study-wide results and limits: Five TRBV segments appeared more often in patients than in controls, and TRBV5-6, TRBV5-1 and TRBV20-1 were among these.

Sample: blood. These receptors were obtained from a girl between 10 and 17 years old with multiple sclerosis.

The V call is TRBV6-5, the J call TRBJ2-7, with D perhaps TRBD2 (5 bases). Germline assignment: CDR1 MNHEY and CDR2 SVGAGI. The CDR3 is 15 amino acids. V lost 0 bases and J 6 bases, leaving 15 bases between the germline ends. This CDR3 is CASSYSFPPAGEQYF. CDR3 nucleotide sequence: TGTGCCAGCAGTTACTCGTTCCCCCCGGCGGGCGAGCAGTACTTC.

This clonotype has only a few counts. J is TRBJ2-5 and V is TRBV11-2; D not certain. This CDR3 contains 11 residues. Germline-derived CDR1 and CDR2 are SGHAT and FQNNGV. Trimming took 6 bases from V and 4 from J, leaving 6 bases between them. The CDR3 protein is CASSWRETQYF. Here the CDR3 DNA reads TGTGCCAGCAGTTGGAGAGAGACCCAGTACTTC.

The chain employs TRBV12-3 or TRBV12-4 and TRBJ2-4, with D perhaps assigned TRBD1 or TRBD2 (6 bases each). The J call could be wrong; TRBJ2-7 is a better fit for the DNA end. This CDR3 region has 12 residues. CDR3 protein: CASRAGGLEQYF. CDR3 DNA: TGTGCCAGCAGGGCTGGGGGGCTCGAGCAGTACTTC.

In this sample, this clonotype turned up a few times. The chain is built from TRBV7-9 and TRBJ2-7; D gene uncertain. Germline values: CDR1 SEHNR, CDR2 FQNEAQ (reference sequence). Trimming removed 5 bases from V and 2 bases from J, with 13 bases in between. The CDR3 loop spans 14 amino acids. CDR3 sequence (DNA): TGTGCCAGCAGCCTCCCGGGCTTCGCCTACGAGCAGTACTTC. Translated: CASSLPGFAYEQYF.

This sequence joins TRBV12-3 or TRBV12-4 and TRBJ2-5, with D unclear. The V gene lost 6 bases and the J gene lost 7 bases, with 18 bases spanning the gap. This CDR3 is built from 14 residues. CDR3 sequence reads: CASSLLTDLGTQYF. The CDR3 coding sequence is TGTGCCAGCAGCCTTCTAACTGACCTTGGGACCCAGTACTTC.

J is TRBJ2-1 and V is TRBV7-2, with D possibly matching TRBD1 (5 bases). Trimming stripped 2 bases from V and 8 bases from J, with 10 bases between. The CDR3 runs to 13 residues. CDR1 and CDR2 (germline): SGHTA, FQGNSA. In DNA, the CDR3 is TGTGCCAGCAGCTTACGGGCCAGGGATGAGCAGTTCTTC. Residues: CASSLRARDEQFF.

Of note for this clonotype: The junction shows a germline mismatch at one end, possibly a read error. The genes are TRBV7-7 and TRBJ2-2; tentative D call: TRBD1 (5 bases). Germline V gene sequence: CDR1 SSHAT, CDR2 FNYEAQ (reference sequence). The CDR3 spans 15 residues. The CDR3 nucleotides are TGTGCTAGCAGCTTACTGGACACCGGCACCGGGGAGCTGTTTTTT. Translating gives CASSLLDTGTGELFF.

V usage is TRBV25-1 and J usage is TRBJ2-7, with D uncertain. CDR1 and CDR2 (germline): MGHDK, SYGVNS. The CDR3 loop spans 11 amino acids. Trimming took 4 bases from V and 6 from J, leaving 7 bases between them. This CDR3 is CASSGYVEQYF. In DNA form, the CDR3 reads TGTGCCAGCAGTGGTTACGTCGAGCAGTACTTC.